A single sample is the source of the 9 T cell receptor beta chains below, sequenced in a study of shared clonotypes between healthy human individuals. CD45RO-negative CD8 cells positively selected for CCR7 made up the naive population, which excluded terminally differentiated effector memory CD45RA+ cells. Using immunoSEQ multiplex PCR, the repertoire was profiled, and TCRdb retains in-frame clones only, with some absent. The sample shows approximately 2,000,000 clones, just under 95% of them seen only once. Sequenced sample: naive CD8+ T cells from PBMCs. The receptor source for this set is a young man in good health. Some clones in this sample may be carry-over from other donors' samples.

The chain carries TRBV27 and TRBJ1-2; the match to TRBD1 covers 7 bases. Trimming removed 3 bases from V and 8 bases from J; junction bases left unmatched: 9. CDR1 and CDR2 from the germline V gene are MNHEY and SMNVEV (reference sequence). The CDR3 consists of 14 residues. Written as DNA, the CDR3 is TGTGCCAGCAGTTTCGTCGGGACAGTCGACGGCTACACCTTC. Its translation is CASSFVGTVDGYTF.

This chain uses TRBV7-9 with TRBJ2-1; D perhaps matches TRBD1 (6 bases). The CDR3 has 16 amino acids. CDR1 and CDR2 from the germline V gene are SEHNR and FQNEAQ (reference sequence). V lost 0 bases and J lost 11, with 20 bases in between. The CDR3 loop reads CASSLALSGAGDQQFF. The DNA of the CDR3 is TGTGCCAGCAGCTTAGCGCTGAGTGGGGCAGGGGATCAGCAGTTCTTC.

This chain uses TRBV7-9 with TRBJ2-1; TRBD2 matches at 8 bases. The CDR3 length is 15 residues. Looked up from germline, CDR1 is SEHNR and CDR2 is FQNEAQ (reference sequence). The ends lost 5 bases at V and 5 bases at J; junction bases unmatched: 8. The CDR3 is CASSLRLASNNEQFF. The CDR3 DNA is TGTGCCAGCAGCCTTCGACTAGCGTCTAACAATGAGCAGTTCTTC.

The genes are TRBV11-2 and TRBJ2-7, with D perhaps matching TRBD2 (5 bases). Deletions cut 1 base from V and 4 bases from J, with 11 bases between. CDR3 length: 14 residues. CDR1 SGHAT and CDR2 FQNNGV come from the germline V gene. The CDR3 DNA sequence: TGTGCCAGCAGCTTAGGTACGACGGGGTACGAGCAGTACTTC. This codes for CASSLGTTGYEQYF.

V gene TRBV7-9 combines with J gene TRBJ2-5, with D perhaps assigned TRBD1 or TRBD2 (5 bases each). Trimming removed 5 bases at V and 5 bases at J, with 18 bases between. The CDR3 is made up of 15 amino acids. Germline V CDR1 and CDR2: SEHNR, FQNEAQ (reference sequence). The CDR3 coding sequence is TGTGCCAGCAGCCCCTGGGACCTTCTTAGCGAGACCCAGTACTTC. It translates to CASSPWDLLSETQYF. Full variable domain (missing parts from reference TRBV7-9 and TRBJ2-5): DTGVSQNPRHKITKRGQNVTFRCDPISEHNRLYWYRQTLGQGPEFLTYFQNEAQLEKSRLLSDRFSAERPKGSFSTLEIQRTEQGDSAMYLCASSPWDLLSETQYFGPGTRLLVL.

The chain couples TRBV27 to TRBJ2-5; 7 nucleotides align to TRBD2. The J call may be incorrect, as the DNA end agrees better with TRBJ2-7. This CDR3 region has 15 residues. Germline values: CDR1 MNHEY, CDR2 SMNVEV (reference sequence). CDR3 amino acids: CASSPRGVSTYEQYF. For the CDR3, the DNA is TGTGCCAGCAGCCCTCGGGGGGTCTCGACCTACGAGCAGTACTTC.

The chain has TRBV20-1 and TRBJ1-2; D unclear. Germline V CDR1 and CDR2: DFQATT, SNEGSKA (reference sequence). The CDR3 is 10 residues long. V was shortened by 3 bases and J by 3 bases, with 2 bases between the two germline ends. CDR3 sequence reads: CSASDYGYTF. CDR3 bases: TGCAGTGCTAGTGACTATGGCTACACCTTC.

The chain combines TRBV5-6 with TRBJ2-3; D is unclear. The CDR3 contains 13 residues. V was pared by 0 bases and J by 7 bases, with 9 bases between. CDR1 and CDR2 from the germline V gene are SGHDT and YYEEEE. Here the CDR3 DNA reads TGTGCCAGCAGCTTGGGTTCTGGGAATACGCAGTATTTT. It codes for CASSLGSGNTQYF.

The chain carries TRBV27 and TRBJ2-7; TRBD1 might be the D (6 bases). V was pared by 2 bases and J by 4 bases, with 15 bases between. Germline CDR1 MNHEY, CDR2 SMNVEV (reference sequence). The CDR3 totals 15 residues. The CDR3 sequence: CASSLDRMTLYEQYF. The CDR3, as DNA: TGTGCCAGCAGTTTAGACAGGATGACCCTTTACGAGCAGTACTTC.